This note documents a single T cell receptor (beta chain) sequence. Its antigen is not identified. This sample was taken from a study of CD4 T cells in relation to SARS-CoV-2 and coronaviruses. As for the study in general: Convalescent patients were roughly eight males and 4 females; two were Hispanic.

General study points: Compared with monoreactive clones, crossreactive clones showed significantly weaker SARS-CoV-2 expansion.

This table comes from immunoSEQ multiplex PCR, and its TCRdb copy is limited to in-frame clones, with some not included. The sample holds 40,000 or so clones, under 90% seen once. Naive or memory CD4+ cells were cultured 1:1 with T cell-depleted PBMCs plus CEF. The source of this sequence is an adult with COVID-19. The specimen sequenced was naive CD4+ T cells from PBMCs, cultured in vitro. The subset here: naive CD4+ T cells isolated by negative enrichment.

The CDR3 nucleotides are TGTGCCAGCAGCCATACTAGCGGAGGTGGGAATTGGGATACGCAGTATTTT. Its translation: CASSHTSGGGNWDTQYF. The V and J genes are TRBV5-4 and TRBJ2-3; 8 bases agree with TRBD2. J gave up 6 bases and V 4 bases, and 16 bases lay outside the gene matches. Germline V gene sequence: CDR1 SGHNT, CDR2 YYREEE (reference sequence). The CDR3 totals 17 residues.